This T cell receptor beta chain was captured by sequencing in a study of cytotoxic CD8 clonotypes in ibrutinib-treated CLL. As for the study in general: Samples yielded averages of 250,000 or so productive templates and roughly 91,000 productive rearrangements.

This clone was found a few times. As yet, its antigen is unknown. Study observations and caveats: Contraction or stability on treatment characterized the public clonotypes, which were uncommon.

V lost 6 bases, J lost 4 bases, and 16 bases lay in between. CDR3 length: 14 residues. Germline CDR1 MNHEY, CDR2 SMNVEV (reference sequence). Libraries were prepared by immunoSEQ multiplex PCR; TCRdb keeps only in-frame clonotypes and omits some of them. The data show approximately 330,000 clones, 70% to 80% seen once. V and J are TRBV27 and TRBJ2-7; D is undetermined. The sequence was obtained from a human donor with chronic lymphocytic leukemia. Sequenced material: PBMCs, taken before ibrutinib treatment. In nucleotides, the CDR3 is TGTGCCAGCAGCCCCGCGGCCGCGGATTACGAGCAGTACTTC. As protein: CASSPAAADYEQYF.